This T cell receptor (beta chain) stems from a study of blood T cell repertoires in COVID-19 (dated by TCRdb to 2018 to 2021). Regarding the complete study: Samples from collaborators originated in the United States, Italy and Spain and spanned both the acute and convalescent phases of COVID-19. Samples were obtained from the ongoing ImmuneRACE study (first 160 participants) and from 950 to 1,500 subjects provided by 6 global collaborators. The dataset comprised deeply sampled blood TCRbeta repertoires from subjects exposed to, actively infected with, or recovered from COVID-19. The prospective study material was composed of cDNA or gDNA derived from T cells, B-cell-depleted T cells, or PBMCs. The repertoires were released in a freely available public database meant as a resource for research on the immune response to SARS-CoV-2. Nearly every sample came with metadata listing a de-identified subject ID, COVID-19 status, age in years and sex. HLA class I and class II types, where available, came from metadata supplied by the sample provider rather than from assay-based typing.

Whole blood was collected in K2EDTA tubes by collaborating institutions according to the institutions' own protocols. For TCRbeta analysis, collaborators shipped samples as frozen whole blood, isolated PBMCs, or DNA extracted from either of those sample types. With regard to this clone: What this receptor recognizes is not known. No per-base quality is available; no much larger clone lies one base away.

The research as a whole found: The quantity of clinical and demographic metadata differed by source and by participant and was supplied without curation.

CDR1 and CDR2 are drawn from the germline V gene: SQVTM, ANQGSEA. Between the V and J ends, shortened by 4 bases and 7 bases respectively, the junction contains 13 bases. From the cysteine up to the phenylalanine, the CDR3 has a length of 13 residues. This entry keeps only the CDR3 DNA: 39 bases, framed from base 1. TCRbeta CDR3 regions were amplified from genomic DNA using the immunoSEQ Assay, a bias-controlled multiplex PCR. The original methods were these. The number of nucleated cells in each sample was estimated by amplification of reference gene primers within the assay. Sequence reads were collapsed and filtered to measure the absolute abundance of every unique TCRbeta CDR3 rearrangement. For each sample, productive Simpson clonality was calculated by taking the square root of Simpson's diversity index across productive rearrangements. Not all clones reach the TCRdb copy of this immuneACCESS table, which keeps in-frame sequences only. Checked studies attribute under half of the gap to unresolved V genes and leave the rest unexplained. That table furnishes V, J and clone size, whereas the DNA furnished D and trimming. Recorded for this sample are around 100,000 clones; 85% of them occurred a single time. The ten most abundant clones make up approximately 13% of the sample.

This sequence originates from a human donor in a cohort sampled during active COVID-19. This chain is built from TRBV29-1 and TRBJ2-2, with TRBD1 tentatively as D gene (5 bases match). The sample taken for sequencing was peripheral blood. CDR3 reads: CSVVGRVGGELFF. In nucleotide form, the sequence is TGCAGCGTTGTAGGCAGGGTGGGCGGGGAGCTGTTTTTT.